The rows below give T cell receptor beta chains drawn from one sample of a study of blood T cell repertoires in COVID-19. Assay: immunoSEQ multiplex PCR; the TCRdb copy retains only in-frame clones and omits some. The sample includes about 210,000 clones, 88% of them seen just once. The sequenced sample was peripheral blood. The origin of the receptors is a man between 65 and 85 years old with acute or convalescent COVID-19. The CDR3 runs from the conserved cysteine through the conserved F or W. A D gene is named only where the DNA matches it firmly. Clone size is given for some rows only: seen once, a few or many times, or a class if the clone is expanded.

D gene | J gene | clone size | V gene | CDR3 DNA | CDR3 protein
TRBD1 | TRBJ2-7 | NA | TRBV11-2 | TGTGCCAGCAGCCAAGGACAGGGGCCCTACGAGCAGTACTTC | CASSQGQGPYEQYF
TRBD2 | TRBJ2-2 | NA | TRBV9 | TGTGCCAGCAGCGTATCCCCCCTCGCGGGAGCGACCGGGGAGCTGTTTTTT | CASSVSPLAGATGELFF
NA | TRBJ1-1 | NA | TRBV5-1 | TGCGCCAGCAGCTTTGATCCGGGGAACACTGAAGCTTTCTTT | CASSFDPGNTEAFF
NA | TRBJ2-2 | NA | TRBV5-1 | TGCGCCAGCAGCCCGGTCGGGAGGAACACCGGGGAGCTGTTTTTT | CASSPVGRNTGELFF
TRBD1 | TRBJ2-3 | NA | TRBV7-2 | TGTGCCAGCCGGACAGGGGGTGCTTCGAGCACAGATACGCAGTATTTT | CASRTGGASSTDTQYF
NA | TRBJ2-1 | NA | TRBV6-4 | TGTGCCAGCAGTGACTCGGGCCGGAACAATGAGCAGTTCTTC | CASSDSGRNNEQFF
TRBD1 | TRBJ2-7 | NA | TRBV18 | TGTGCCAGCTCACCCGGGACAGGGGGTGACGAGCAGTACTTC | CASSPGTGGDEQYF
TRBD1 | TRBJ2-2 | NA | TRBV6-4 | TGTGCCAGCAGGGCCCCCGGGACAGGCGGTACCGGGGAGCTGTTTTTT | CASRAPGTGGTGELFF
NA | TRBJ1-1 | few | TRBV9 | TGTGCCAGCAGCGGGCAGGGGTCAGGCACTGAAGCTTTCTTT | CASSGQGSGTEAFF
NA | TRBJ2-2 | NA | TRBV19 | TGTGCCAGTAGCCACCGCGGGCCCGGGGAGCTGTTTTTT | CASSHRGPGELFF
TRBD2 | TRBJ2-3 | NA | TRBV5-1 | TGCGCCAGCAGCCAACTAGCGGGAGCAGTAGATACGCAGTATTTT | CASSQLAGAVDTQYF
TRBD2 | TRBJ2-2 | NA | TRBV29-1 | TGCAGCGTTGTCACCTCTAGCGGTAACACCGGGGAGCTGTTTTTT | CSVVTSSGNTGELFF
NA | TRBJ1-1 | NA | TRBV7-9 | TGTGCCAGCAGTCCCCGCGGAGGGGATGATGAAGCTTTCTTT | CASSPRGGDDEAFF